The entry below describes one T cell receptor (beta chain). The repertoire was sequenced with immunoSEQ multiplex PCR; TCRdb's copy has only in-frame clones and lacks some. The sample contains roughly 49,000 clones, roughly four fifths of which appear only once. This specimen comes from a study of memory CD4+ T cells and cytomegalovirus serostatus. Study background: This sample comes from healthy Belgian adults, 9 CMV seropositive, 24 seronegative.

The sort gate was single viable CD3+CD4+CD8-CD45RO+ cells for memory CD4+ T cells. After thawing, CD4+ T cells were positively selected. The germline gives CDR1 SEHNR, CDR2 FQNEAQ (reference sequence). V lost 5 bases to trimming and J lost 5 bases; unmatched junction nucleotides: 5. The CDR3 consists of 16 residues. Input material: memory CD4+ T cells from blood. This receptor was obtained from an adult in good health and CMV-seronegative. This chain links TRBV7-9 with TRBJ2-3, with TRBD2 identical over 15 bases. The CDR3 DNA reads TGTGCCAGCAGCACAGGACTAGCGGGGGGGAGAGATACGCAGTATTTT. This gives the protein CASSTGLAGGRDTQYF.